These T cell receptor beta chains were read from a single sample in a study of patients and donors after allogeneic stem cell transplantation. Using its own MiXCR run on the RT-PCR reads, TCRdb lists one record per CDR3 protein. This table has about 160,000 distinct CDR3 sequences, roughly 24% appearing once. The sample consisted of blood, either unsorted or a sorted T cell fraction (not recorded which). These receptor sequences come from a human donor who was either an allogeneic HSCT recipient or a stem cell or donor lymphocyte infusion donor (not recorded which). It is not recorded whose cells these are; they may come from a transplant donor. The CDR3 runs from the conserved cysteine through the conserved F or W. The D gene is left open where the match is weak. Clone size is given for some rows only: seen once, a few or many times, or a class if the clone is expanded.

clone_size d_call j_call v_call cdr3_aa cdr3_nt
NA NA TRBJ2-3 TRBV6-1 CASRAGVLNTDTQYF TGTGCCAGCAGGGCTGGAGTCCTAAACACAGATACGCAGTATTTT
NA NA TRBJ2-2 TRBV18 CASSPPASPTGELFF TGTGCCAGCTCACCTCCCGCCAGCCCGACCGGGGAGCTGTTTTTT
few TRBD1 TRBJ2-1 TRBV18 CASSPGTGFYNEQFF TGTGCCAGCTCACCAGGGACAGGGTTTTACAATGAGCAGTTCTTC
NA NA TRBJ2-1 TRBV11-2 CASSPQRANEQFF TGTGCCAGCAGCCCTCAGCGGGCTAATGAGCAGTTCTTC
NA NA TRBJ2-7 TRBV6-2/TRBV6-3 CASSYSSDFIPYEQYF TGTGCCAGCAGTTACTCTTCAGATTTCATACCCTACGAGCAGTACTTC
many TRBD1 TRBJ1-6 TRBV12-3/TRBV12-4 CASRDTGGNSPLHF TGTGCCAGCAGAGATACAGGGGGCAATTCACCCCTCCACTTT
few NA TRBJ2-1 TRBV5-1 CASSLDHYNEQFF TGCGCCAGCAGCTTGGACCACTACAATGAGCAGTTCTTC
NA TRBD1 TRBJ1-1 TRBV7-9 CASETGVSMNTEAFF TGTGCCAGCGAAACAGGGGTTTCAATGAACACTGAAGCTTTCTTT
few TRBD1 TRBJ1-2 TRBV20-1 CSASQTGGSYGYTF TGCAGTGCGTCTCAAACAGGGGGCTCCTATGGCTACACCTTC
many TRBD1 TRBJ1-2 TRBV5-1 CASSLETGVDYGYTF TGCGCCAGCAGCTTGGAGACAGGGGTGGACTATGGCTACACCTTC
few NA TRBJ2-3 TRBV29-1 CSVVGRMDTQYF TGCAGCGTTGTAGGGAGAATGGATACGCAGTATTTT
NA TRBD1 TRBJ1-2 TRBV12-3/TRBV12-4 CASSHQGAAYGYTF TGTGCCAGCAGTCATCAGGGGGCGGCCTATGGCTACACCTTC
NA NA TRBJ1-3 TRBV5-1 CASSLDGYSGNTIYF TGCGCCAGCAGCTTAGATGGCTACTCTGGAAACACCATATATTTT
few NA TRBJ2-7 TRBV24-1 CATRVVSVAYEQYF TGTGCCACCAGAGTGGTGTCGGTGGCCTACGAGCAGTACTTC
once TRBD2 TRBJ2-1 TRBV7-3 CASRFPGTSGNNEQFF TGTGCCAGCAGGTTCCCCGGGACTAGCGGAAACAATGAGCAGTTCTTC
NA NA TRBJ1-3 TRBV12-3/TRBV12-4 CASSPRLGQSGNTIYF TGTGCCAGCAGCCCCCGCCTTGGACAGTCTGGAAACACCATATATTTT
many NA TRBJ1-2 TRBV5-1 CASSPAAENYGYTF TGCGCCAGCTCCCCGGCAGCAGAAAACTATGGCTACACCTTC
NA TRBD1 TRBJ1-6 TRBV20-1 CSARPGQGRDSPLHF TGCAGTGCCCGTCCGGGACAGGGGAGAGATTCACCCCTCCACTTT
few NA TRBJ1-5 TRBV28 CASTPIESNQPQHF TGTGCCAGCACCCCGATCGAGAGCAATCAGCCCCAGCATTTT